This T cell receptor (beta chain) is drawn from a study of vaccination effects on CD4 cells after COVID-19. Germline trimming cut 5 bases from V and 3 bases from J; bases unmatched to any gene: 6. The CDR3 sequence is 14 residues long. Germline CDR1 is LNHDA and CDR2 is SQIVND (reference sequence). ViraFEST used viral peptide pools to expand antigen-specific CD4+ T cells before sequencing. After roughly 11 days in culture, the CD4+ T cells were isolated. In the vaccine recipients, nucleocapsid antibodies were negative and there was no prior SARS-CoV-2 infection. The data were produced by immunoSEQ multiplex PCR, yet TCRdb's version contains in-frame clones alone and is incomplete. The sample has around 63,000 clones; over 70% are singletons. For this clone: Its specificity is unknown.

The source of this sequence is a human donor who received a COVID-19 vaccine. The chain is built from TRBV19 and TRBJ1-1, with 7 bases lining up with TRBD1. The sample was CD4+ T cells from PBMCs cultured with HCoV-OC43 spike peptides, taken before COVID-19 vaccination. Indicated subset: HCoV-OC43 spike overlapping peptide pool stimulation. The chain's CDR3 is CASSSRDRYTEAFF. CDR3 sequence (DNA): TGTGCCAGTAGTTCCCGGGACAGATACACTGAAGCTTTCTTT. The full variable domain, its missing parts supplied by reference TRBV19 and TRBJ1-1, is DGGITQSPKYLFRKEGQNVTLSCEQNLNHDAMYWYRQDPGQGLRLIYYSQIVNDFQKGDIAEGYSVSREKKESFPLTVTSAQKNPTAFYLCASSSRDRYTEAFFGQGTRLTVV.